The source of this T cell receptor beta chain is a study of blood T cell repertoires in COVID-19. Background on the study: Samples representing acute and convalescent COVID-19 were sourced from the United States, Italy and Spain. T cells, B-cell-depleted T cells, or PBMCs supplied cDNA or gDNA.

In the study's own analysis: Nucleated cell counts were estimated from reference gene primer amplification. Method: immunoSEQ multiplex PCR; TCRdb's copy keeps in-frame clones and lacks some. V and J calls and clone size follow that table, whereas D and trimming were derived from the DNA. The top ten clones hold around 3.4% of a sample with 300,000 to 450,000 clones, approximately 81% of them seen once. This clone was seen a handful of times. The trim removed 6 bases at V and 7 bases at J, leaving 6 bases unmatched. There are 14 residues in the CDR3. CDR1 is SNHLY and CDR2 is FYNNEI in the germline V gene.

The chain couples TRBV2 to TRBJ1-4, with TRBD1 matching over 9 bases. The clonotype was recovered from a woman younger than 35 with acute or convalescent COVID-19. Input material: peripheral blood. CDR3 sequence reads: CASRETGGSEKLFF. For the CDR3, the DNA is TGTGCCAGCAGGGAAACAGGGGGCAGTGAAAAACTGTTTTTT.